These 16 T cell receptor beta chains came from one sample sequenced in a study of T cell changes during pregnancy in multiple sclerosis. Assay used: immunoSEQ multiplex PCR; TCRdb lists only in-frame clones, some missing. The sample holds tens of thousands of clones, nearly 95% seen once. This specimen was peripheral blood, taken in the first trimester of pregnancy. The receptors shown here come from a female donor with multiple sclerosis, enrolled in a pregnancy study.

This clone turned up a few times. This chain connects TRBV25-1 to TRBJ1-6; D is undetermined. Germline lookup yields CDR1 MGHDK and CDR2 SYGVNS. CDR3 length: 15 amino acids. V lost 4 bases, J lost 7 bases, and 14 bases lay in between. CDR3 in amino acids: CASSVYGVENSPLHF. The CDR3 DNA is TGTGCCAGCAGTGTATACGGGGTGGAGAATTCACCCCTCCACTTT. The whole variable domain, remainder taken from reference TRBV25-1 and TRBJ1-6, is EADIYQTPRYLVIGTGKKITLECSQTMGHDKMYWYQQDPGMELHLIHYSYGVNSTEKGDLSSESTVSRIRTEHFPLTLESARPSHTSQYLCASSVYGVENSPLHFGNGTRLTVT.

This clone showed up just once. The chain is built from TRBV9 and TRBJ1-5; perhaps TRBD1 as D (5 bases). Germline values: CDR1 SGDLS, CDR2 YYNGEE. V was trimmed by 3 bases and J by 6 bases, leaving 13 bases between them. The CDR3 loop spans 14 amino acids. CDR3 sequence reads: CASSGDSISQPQHF. For the CDR3, the DNA is TGTGCCAGCAGCGGAGACAGTATCAGTCAGCCCCAGCATTTT. The full variable domain, rest sourced from reference TRBV9 and TRBJ1-5, is DSGVTQTPKHLITATGQRVTLRCSPRSGDLSVYWYQQSLDQGLQFLIQYYNGEERAKGNILERFSAQQFPDLHSELNLSSLELGDSALYFCASSGDSISQPQHFGDGTRLSIL.

Only a few counts were recorded for this clone. The chain uses TRBV6-6 and TRBJ2-7; tentatively, D is TRBD2 (6 bases). The CDR3 runs to 12 residues. V was pared by 3 bases and J by 6 bases, with 9 bases between. Germline lookup yields CDR1 MNHNY and CDR2 SVGAGI (reference sequence). CDR3 amino acids: CASSYSGGEQYF. Here the CDR3 DNA reads TGTGCCAGCAGTTATTCCGGGGGCGAGCAGTACTTC.

The rearrangement uses TRBV5-6 and TRBJ1-3, with 7 bases matching TRBD1. CDR1 and CDR2 from the germline V gene are SGHDT and YYEEEE. This CDR3 spans 15 amino acids. After removal of 4 bases from V and 0 bases from J, the junction contained 4 bases not matched to a gene. The CDR3 spells CASSVGQPSGNTIYF. CDR3 in DNA: TGTGCCAGCAGCGTGGGACAGCCCTCTGGAAACACCATATATTTT.

The V gene is TRBV29-1, the J gene TRBJ1-1; TRBD1 is a possible D gene (6 bases). The V gene's germline CDR1 is SQVTM and CDR2 ANQGSEA. V was clipped by 3 bases and J by 10 bases, with 15 bases between them. CDR3 length equals 12 residues. CDR3: CSVESRDIAAFF. In nucleotides, the CDR3 is TGCAGCGTTGAGTCTCGGGACATAGCAGCTTTCTTT.

The rearrangement uses TRBV7-2 and TRBJ1-6, with D possibly TRBD1 on 5 matching bases. This CDR3 is 15 amino acids long. Trimming pared 1 base from V and 7 bases from J, leaving 11 bases between. The V gene's germline CDR1 is SGHTA and CDR2 FQGNSA. CDR3 amino acids: CASSLGGAGNSPLHF. Here the CDR3 DNA reads TGTGCCAGCAGCTTAGGAGGGGCGGGGAATTCACCCCTCCACTTT.

The chain employs TRBV7-2 and TRBJ2-2; D is possibly TRBD2 (5 bases). Trimming stripped 4 bases from V and 4 bases from J, with 7 bases between. In germline, CDR1 is SGHTA, CDR2 FQGNSA. This CDR3 has 13 amino acids. CDR3 sequence: CASSSRVTGELFF. The DNA for the CDR3 is TGTGCCAGCAGCTCGCGGGTCACCGGGGAGCTGTTTTTT.

V is TRBV2 and J is TRBJ1-1; no firm D call. The V end was cut by 6 bases, the J end by 3 bases, with 11 bases between. This CDR3 spans 13 amino acids. Germline V gene data show CDR1 as SNHLY and CDR2 as FYNNEI. CDR3 protein: CASSDDTDTEAFF. The CDR3 nucleotides read TGTGCCAGCAGCGACGACACGGACACTGAAGCTTTCTTT.

The V gene is TRBV7-8, the J gene TRBJ2-3, with 13 bases that match TRBD2. This CDR3 contains 16 residues. The germline V gene has CDR1 SGHVS and CDR2 FQNEAQ. V was clipped by 6 bases and J by 1 base; unmatched bases: 4. This chain's CDR3 is CASSQGLAGGTDTQYF. Written as DNA, the CDR3 is TGTGCCAGCAGTCAAGGACTAGCGGGGGGCACAGATACGCAGTATTTT.

This rearrangement joins TRBV7-2 to TRBJ2-5; 8 bases match TRBD1. The V gene's germline CDR1 is SGHTA and CDR2 FQGNSA. V lost 3 bases to trimming and J lost 4 bases; unmatched junction nucleotides: 7. The length of the CDR3 is 15 residues. CDR3 region: CASSFAGQDGETQYF. CDR3 DNA sequence: TGTGCCAGCAGCTTCGCGGGACAGGATGGAGAGACCCAGTACTTC.

This rearrangement joins TRBV9 to TRBJ1-1, with D possibly being TRBD1 (5 bases). The V end was cut by 0 bases, the J end by 0 bases, with 9 bases between. This CDR3 has 15 amino acids. Germline V gene data show CDR1 as SGDLS and CDR2 as YYNGEE. In nucleotides, the CDR3 is TGTGCCAGCAGCGTAGTGGGAGGGGTGAACACTGAAGCTTTCTTT. Translated: CASSVVGGVNTEAFF.

This clone occurred a few times. This chain joins TRBV30 and TRBJ1-1; possibly TRBD1 for D (6 bases). The length of the CDR3 is 14 residues. CDR1 is GTSNPN and CDR2 is SVGIG in the germline V gene (reference sequence). Trimming pared 1 base from V and 5 bases from J, leaving 14 bases between. The DNA of the CDR3 is TGTGCCTGGAGTGCCAGGGGAGCAGGAACTGAAGCTTTCTTT. This codes for CAWSARGAGTEAFF.

The V gene is TRBV27, the J gene TRBJ1-5; a possible D gene is TRBD1 (6 bases). CDR1 MNHEY and CDR2 SMNVEV come from the germline V gene (reference sequence). The CDR3 covers 17 residues. Trimming removed 5 bases at V and 4 bases at J, with 21 bases between. The DNA for the CDR3 is TGTGCCAGCAGTCCTGCTCCCCCCGGGACACCTAATCAGCCCCAGCATTTT. Its protein is CASSPAPPGTPNQPQHF.

CDR3 amino acids: CASSRNRALGGANVLTF. The CDR3 coding sequence is TGTGCCAGCAGCCGTAACAGGGCGTTAGGAGGGGCCAACGTCCTGACTTTC. This rearrangement joins TRBV7-9 to TRBJ2-6; D might be TRBD1 (6 bases). V was cut by 5 bases and J by 4 bases, with 18 bases left in between. Germline V gene sequence: CDR1 SEHNR, CDR2 FQNEAQ (reference sequence). The CDR3 has 17 amino acids. Supplemented by reference TRBV7-9 and TRBJ2-6, the full variable domain reads DTGVSQNPRHKITKRGQNVTFRCDPISEHNRLYWYRQTLGQGPEFLTYFQNEAQLEKSRLLSDRFSAERPKGSFSTLEIQRTEQGDSAMYLCASSRNRALGGANVLTFGAGSRLTVL.

The chain employs TRBV6-5 and TRBJ2-5; no firm D call. Germline CDR1 reads MNHEY; CDR2 reads SVGAGI. Trimming took off 6 bases at V and 6 bases at J, with 11 bases between the two ends. CDR3 size: 12 residues. For the CDR3, the DNA is TGTGCCAGCAGCGATGGGCATCAGACCCAGTACTTC. It translates to CASSDGHQTQYF.

The chain recombines TRBV18 with TRBJ2-1, with TRBD2 matching over 9 bases. This CDR3 contains 17 residues. Trimming took 5 bases from V and 0 from J; bases not matched to a gene: 8. Per germline, CDR1 KGHSH and CDR2 LQKENI. The CDR3 region is CASSVLAGRSSYNEQFF. The CDR3 DNA reads as TGTGCCAGCTCAGTCCTAGCGGGGCGAAGCTCCTACAATGAGCAGTTCTTC. Based on the CDR3 plus reference TRBV18 and TRBJ2-1, the full variable domain is NAGVMQNPRHLVRRRGQEARLRCSPMKGHSHVYWYRQLPEEGLKFMVYLQKENIIDESGMPKERFSAEFPKEGPSILRIQQVVRGDSAAYFCASSVLAGRSSYNEQFFGPGTRLTVL.